The clone carrying this T cell receptor beta chain was detected ten times or more. V lost 6 bases to trimming and J lost 4 bases; unmatched junction nucleotides: 8. This CDR3 is built from 14 residues. These data originate in a study of identical twins. TCRdb reprocessed the 5' RACE reads with MiXCR, giving one entry per CDR3 protein. The sample yields approximately 500,000 distinct CDR3 sequences, about 24% seen once. These data were also filed under a second study, of T cells expressing NK-cell markers. That source adds: The sequencing cohort of eight donors included seven HCMV-seropositive individuals and one seronegative individual.

The V call is TRBV12-3 or TRBV12-4, the J call TRBJ1-2; 7 bases align to TRBD1. Sequenced input: CD4+ T cells sorted from blood. The TCR originated in a woman under 30 in good health. The CDR3 region has the DNA TGTGCCAGCAGCACCCGCGACAGGGTCTATGGCTACACCTTC. This codes for CASSTRDRVYGYTF.